Below, 11 T cell receptor beta chains from the same sample are listed, as sequenced in a study of early T cells in non-severe SARS-CoV-2 infection. TCRdb reprocessed the 5' RACE reads via MiXCR and lists one record per CDR3 protein. The repertoire holds 74,000 or so distinct CDR3 sequences, with 9.5% to 15% as singletons. Sequenced input: whole blood. Every receptor here comes from an adult who was a healthcare worker with PCR-confirmed SARS-CoV-2 infection or an uninfected control (not recorded which).

This clonotype has a handful of counts. One end of the junction is discordant with germline, which a read error may explain. The J gene is TRBJ2-2, the V gene TRBV4-3; 10 nucleotides agree with TRBD2. Germline CDR1 and CDR2: LGHNA and YSLEER. CDR3 length: 17 amino acids. The chain's CDR3 is CASNQVSLAGDTGELFF. In DNA form, the CDR3 reads TGCGCCAGCAACCAAGTCTCGCTAGCGGGGGACACCGGGGAGCTGTTTTTT.

The V gene is TRBV5-4, the J gene TRBJ2-7, with 7 bases matching TRBD1. Per germline, CDR1 SGHNT and CDR2 YYREEE (reference sequence). The V gene end was trimmed by 0 bases and the J gene end by 3 bases; junction bases not matched to a gene: 6. The CDR3 has 15 amino acids. The CDR3 sequence is CASSLGRTGDYEQYF. CDR3 coding DNA: TGTGCCAGCAGCTTGGGGAGGACAGGAGACTACGAGCAGTACTTC.

The table lists this clonotype with many counts. CDR3 amino acids: CASSTRTGNSYEQYF. The CDR3 DNA follows: TGTGCCAGCAGCACCCGGACAGGGAACTCCTACGAGCAGTACTTC. The chain uses TRBV13 and TRBJ2-7, with 8 nucleotides matching TRBD1. The CDR3 runs to 15 residues. Unmatched junction bases numbered 6, after V lost 5 bases and J lost 0 bases. The germline CDR1 and CDR2 sequences are PRHDT and FYEKMQ (reference sequence).

The chain uses TRBV10-1 and TRBJ2-5; unclear D gene. V dropped 5 bases and J dropped 4 bases, with 11 bases sitting between them. The CDR3 contains 13 residues. Germline V lookup: CDR1 WNHNN, CDR2 SYGVQD (reference sequence). The CDR3 protein is CASSRSAPETQYF. The DNA for the CDR3 is TGCGCCAGCAGTAGAAGTGCTCCAGAGACCCAGTACTTC.

This clonotype appeared a single time. The chain joins TRBV27 to TRBJ2-1; TRBD2 matches 14 bases. The V segment lost 7 bases and the J segment 2 bases; nucleotides outside the gene matches: 19. CDR1 MNHEY and CDR2 SMNVEV come from the germline V gene (reference sequence). This CDR3 region has 21 residues. The CDR3 DNA is TGTGCCAGCACCCGGACTAGCGGGAGGTCCTTTTCCTCTAGCCCCTACAATGAGCAGTTCTTC. This gives the protein CASTRTSGRSFSSSPYNEQFF.

The rearrangement joins TRBV28 to TRBJ2-4; 8 nucleotides align to TRBD1. Germline V gene sequence: CDR1 MDHEN, CDR2 SYDVKM. This CDR3 is built from 17 residues. V lost 5 bases, J lost 0 bases, and 9 bases stayed unmatched. The CDR3 spells CASSLQGAWGAKNIQYF. The CDR3 coding sequence is TGTGCCAGCAGTCTCCAGGGGGCGTGGGGAGCCAAAAACATTCAGTACTTC.

The CDR3 coding sequence is TGCAGTGCTATTCCGGGACAGGGGGCTTACGAGCAGTACTTC. It translates to CSAIPGQGAYEQYF. The V and J genes are TRBV20-1 and TRBJ2-7; TRBD1 agrees at 12 bases. V shed 4 bases, J shed 4 bases, and the junction held 5 bases outside the gene matches. This CDR3 comprises 14 residues. Germline CDR1 and CDR2: DFQATT and SNEGSKA (reference sequence).

This clonotype was observed at least ten times. V gene TRBV6-5 combines with J gene TRBJ2-5; TRBD2 aligns across 8 bases. Trimming removed 0 bases from V and 0 bases from J; junction bases left unmatched: 6. Germline CDR1 and CDR2: MNHEY and SVGAGI. CDR3 length: 17 residues. The CDR3 DNA reads as TGTGCCAGCAGTTACTCGCCTCCTAGCGGGTACCAAGAGACCCAGTACTTC. Amino acids: CASSYSPPSGYQETQYF.

The sample holds a few counts of this clonotype. The chain recombines TRBV12-3 or TRBV12-4 with TRBJ2-3, with no clear D. The CDR3 extends over 16 amino acids. With 3 bases removed from V and 2 bases from J, the gap between germline ends came to 15 bases. The CDR3 coding sequence is TGTGCCAGCAGTTTTAACATTGTCTTACCCACAGATACGCAGTATTTT. This encodes CASSFNIVLPTDTQYF.

The chain carries TRBV4-2 and TRBJ2-3; D gene ambiguous. The CDR3 is 14 amino acids. Germline V CDR1 and CDR2: LGHNA, YNFKEQ. Trimming pared 4 bases from V and 2 bases from J, leaving 10 bases between. The CDR3 loop is CASSRRTVTDTQYF. CDR3 in DNA: TGTGCCAGCAGCCGAAGAACTGTCACAGATACGCAGTATTTT.

This clonotype occurred many times. V gene TRBV6-6 combines with J gene TRBJ2-1; D unclear. Germline CDR1 and CDR2: MNHNY and SVGAGI (reference sequence). Trimming stripped 0 bases from V and 3 bases from J, with 6 bases between. The CDR3 runs 14 residues. The CDR3 nucleotides are TGTGCCAGCAGTTACTCGACTGACTACAATGAGCAGTTCTTC. It specifies CASSYSTDYNEQFF.